What follows are 18 T cell receptor beta chains derived from one specimen sequenced in a study of blood T cell repertoires in COVID-19. Sequencing used immunoSEQ multiplex PCR; TCRdb keeps in-frame clones, though not all of them. The sample records around 300,000 clones, about 86% being singletons. Material: peripheral blood. These receptors originate from a man aged 30 to 45 with active or convalescent COVID-19.

The rearrangement links TRBV7-9 to TRBJ1-3; 7 nucleotides align to TRBD1. The germline V gene encodes CDR1 SEHNR and CDR2 FQNEAQ (reference sequence). The length of the CDR3 is 15 residues. The V gene end was trimmed by 7 bases and the J gene end by 0 bases; junction bases not matched to a gene: 6. The CDR3 sequence is CASTVPGGSGNTIYF. The DNA of the CDR3 is TGTGCCAGCACCGTCCCAGGGGGCTCTGGAAACACCATATATTTT. Full variable domain (remainder filled in from reference TRBV7-9 and TRBJ1-3): DTGVSQNPRHKITKRGQNVTFRCDPISEHNRLYWYRQTLGQGPEFLTYFQNEAQLEKSRLLSDRFSAERPKGSFSTLEIQRTEQGDSAMYLCASTVPGGSGNTIYFGEGSWLTVV.

The chain uses TRBV24-1 and TRBJ1-6; D is undetermined. Trimming removed 10 bases at V and 7 bases at J, with 25 bases between. CDR1 and CDR2 (germline): KGHDR, SFDVKD. CDR3 length: 17 amino acids. CDR3 sequence: CATTSGEGELGNSPLHF. For the CDR3, the DNA is TGTGCCACTACGTCTGGGGAGGGTGAGTTGGGAAATTCACCCCTCCACTTT.

This clone has just one count. The chain joins TRBV3-1 (or the pseudogene TRBV3-2) to TRBJ2-3, with 10 positions matching TRBD2. This CDR3 contains 19 residues. Germline V lookup: CDR1 LGHDT, CDR2 YNNKEL (reference sequence). Trimming at V came to 6 bases and at J to 2 bases, leaving 17 bases not matched to a gene. The CDR3: CASSPGRASGGPITDTQYF. CDR3 bases: TGTGCCAGCAGTCCTGGGAGGGCTAGCGGGGGTCCTATCACAGATACGCAGTATTTT.

The genes are TRBV11-3 and TRBJ2-1, with 8 bases aligning to TRBD2. Trimming cost V 5 bases and J 5 bases; bases outside gene matches: 8. Germline CDR1 SGHNT, CDR2 YENEEA. This CDR3 spans 15 amino acids. The CDR3 DNA is TGTGCCAGCAGCCGGGGGGGGAACAAAAACAATGAGCAGTTCTTC. Its protein is CASSRGGNKNNEQFF.

Only a few counts were recorded for this clone. Other DNA variants within this sample encode the same CDR3. This chain links TRBV6-5 with TRBJ1-1; the D gene is possibly TRBD1 (5 bases). CDR3 length equals 13 residues. The germline V gene has CDR1 MNHEY and CDR2 SVGAGI. V lost 2 bases and J 1 base, leaving 5 bases between the germline ends. The CDR3 protein is CASSYGQNTEAFF. The CDR3 DNA reads as TGTGCCAGCAGTTACGGACAGAACACTGAAGCTTTCTTT.

This clone was seen just once. The chain joins TRBV2 to TRBJ2-7, with no clear D. Germline V gene sequence: CDR1 SNHLY, CDR2 FYNNEI. Trimming removed 6 bases from V and 1 base from J, with 19 bases in between. The CDR3 extends over 16 amino acids. In DNA form, the CDR3 reads TGTGCCAGCAGCAGAGCGACGGCTGCCATTTCCTACGAGCAGTACTTC. Protein: CASSRATAAISYEQYF.

The CDR3, as DNA: TGTGCCAGTCAAAAGGACGGGGTTCATGCGGCCCAGTACTTC. Protein sequence: CASQKDGVHAAQYF. This chain uses TRBV19 with TRBJ2-5; D perhaps matches TRBD2 (5 bases). Germline-derived CDR1 and CDR2 are LNHDA and SQIVND (reference sequence). V gave up 8 bases and J gave up 9 bases, with 22 bases separating them. The CDR3 covers 14 residues.

The V and J genes are TRBV30 and TRBJ1-1; TRBD1 might be the D (6 bases). V lost 1 base, J lost 5 bases, and 14 bases lay in between. The CDR3 loop spans 14 amino acids. The germline V gene encodes CDR1 GTSNPN and CDR2 SVGIG (reference sequence). CDR3 in amino acids: CAWSEGRGGTEAFF. CDR3 nucleotide sequence: TGTGCCTGGAGTGAGGGCAGGGGAGGGACTGAAGCTTTCTTT.

The chain links TRBV7-9 to TRBJ2-5; a possible D gene is TRBD2 (6 bases). The CDR3 contains 14 residues. The V gene lost 8 bases and the J gene lost 2 bases, with 15 bases spanning the gap. The V gene's germline CDR1 is SEHNR and CDR2 FQNEAQ (reference sequence). For the CDR3, the DNA is TGTGCCAGCCATCCGGGGGAATATCAAGAGACCCAGTACTTC. Its translation: CASHPGEYQETQYF.

This clone has a single count. The gene calls are TRBV5-1 and TRBJ2-7, with D unresolved. V was cut by 2 bases and J by 3 bases, with 6 bases left in between. Germline CDR1 SGHRS, CDR2 YFSETQ. The CDR3 runs 12 residues. The CDR3 sequence: CASSFGDYEQYF. The CDR3 DNA reads as TGCGCCAGCAGCTTTGGAGACTACGAGCAGTACTTC.

This chain links TRBV7-9 with TRBJ2-1; TRBD1 matches 7 bases. Trimming at V came to 5 bases and at J to 7 bases, leaving 8 bases not matched to a gene. The germline gives CDR1 SEHNR, CDR2 FQNEAQ (reference sequence). The CDR3 extends over 14 amino acids. CDR3 nucleotide sequence: TGTGCCAGCAGCCGCATACAGGGGTGGAATGAGCAGTTCTTC. Amino acids: CASSRIQGWNEQFF.

This sequence joins TRBV7-9 and TRBJ1-2, with TRBD1 matching over 10 bases. The V segment lost 4 bases and the J segment 3 bases; nucleotides outside the gene matches: 11. The CDR3 contains 17 residues. Germline V lookup: CDR1 SEHNR, CDR2 FQNEAQ (reference sequence). The CDR3 is CASSYAVGTGDYYGYTF. The CDR3 DNA reads as TGTGCCAGCAGCTACGCCGTCGGGACAGGGGATTACTATGGCTACACCTTC.

This chain uses TRBV5-1 with TRBJ1-6, with D perhaps TRBD1 (5 bases). Germline assignment: CDR1 SGHRS and CDR2 YFSETQ. The CDR3 runs 16 residues. Trimming took 0 bases from V and 4 from J, leaving 11 bases between them. CDR3 amino acids: CASSLEGPVYNSPLHF. Written as DNA, the CDR3 is TGCGCCAGCAGCTTGGAGGGGCCCGTTTATAATTCACCCCTCCACTTT.

The chain has TRBV19 and TRBJ1-1, with D possibly matching TRBD1 (5 bases). V was trimmed by 7 bases and J by 1 base, leaving 16 bases between them. The CDR3 runs to 15 residues. Germline V gene lookup returns CDR1 LNHDA and CDR2 SQIVND (reference sequence). The CDR3 DNA follows: TGTGCCAGTAACACCCGGGAGGGGTGGAACACTGAAGCTTTCTTT. This translates into CASNTREGWNTEAFF. Variable domain in full (rest from reference TRBV19 and TRBJ1-1): DGGITQSPKYLFRKEGQNVTLSCEQNLNHDAMYWYRQDPGQGLRLIYYSQIVNDFQKGDIAEGYSVSREKKESFPLTVTSAQKNPTAFYLCASNTREGWNTEAFFGQGTRLTVV.

The V and J genes are TRBV28 and TRBJ1-6, with 7 bases identical to TRBD1. The CDR3 sequence is 14 residues long. With V trimmed by 4 bases and J by 10 bases, 7 bases remained unmatched. Germline CDR1 and CDR2: MDHEN and SYDVKM. The CDR3 DNA is TGTGCCAGCAGTTCCTTGACAGGGCGCTCACCCCTCCACTTT. Amino acid sequence: CASSSLTGRSPLHF.

The genes are TRBV6-5 and TRBJ2-1; 11 bases fit TRBD1. Germline trimming cut 10 bases from V and 8 bases from J; bases unmatched to any gene: 7. The CDR3 length is 13 residues. Germline loops: CDR1 MNHEY, CDR2 SVGAGI. Here the CDR3 DNA reads TGTGCCATCTCGGACAGGGGGCTTGATGAGCAGTTCTTC. It translates to CAISDRGLDEQFF.

The chain employs TRBV7-2 and TRBJ1-6; 8 nucleotides align to TRBD1. CDR1 is SGHTA, CDR2 FQGNSA, per germline. The length of the CDR3 is 15 residues. Germline trimming cut 1 base from V and 7 bases from J; bases unmatched to any gene: 3. The CDR3 reads CASSLVTGGNSPLHF. Written as DNA, the CDR3 is TGTGCCAGCAGCTTAGTCACAGGGGGGAATTCACCCCTCCACTTT.

V is TRBV19 and J is TRBJ1-5; possible D gene TRBD1, 6 bases. Trimming removed 8 bases from V and 1 base from J, with 6 bases in between. CDR1 is LNHDA and CDR2 is SQIVND in the germline V gene (reference sequence). This CDR3 is built from 12 residues. The CDR3 bases are TGTGCCAGTGGACAGAGCAATCAGCCCCAGCATTTT. Protein sequence: CASGQSNQPQHF.